This entry lists 2 T cell receptor beta chains sequenced from one sample in a study of T-cell memory formation after mild COVID-19. TCRdb reanalysed the 5' RACE reads using MiXCR and keeps one entry per CDR3 protein. The sample records approximately 190,000 distinct CDR3 sequences, roughly 18% being singletons. Sequences were obtained from PBMCs or a T cell subset sorted from them (not recorded which). Source of these receptors: an adult woman who had mild COVID-19 (a few samples of this study predate the infection). Cell type and time point are not known.

This clonotype was recorded at least ten times. The chain employs TRBV11-2 and TRBJ2-3; no clear D. CDR3 size: 15 residues. V was cut by 4 bases and J by 6 bases, with 17 bases left in between. Looked up from germline, CDR1 is SGHAT and CDR2 is FQNNGV. CDR3 bases: TGTGCCAGCAGCTCATCGACTTGGCGTCATGATACGCAGTATTTT. Translation gives CASSSSTWRHDTQYF.

The chain uses TRBV3-1 and TRBJ1-1; D is unclear. The V and J ends lost 1 base and 0 bases respectively, with 12 bases between them. Germline CDR1 is LGHDT and CDR2 is YNNKEL (reference sequence). The CDR3 length is 16 residues. CDR3 DNA sequence: TGTGCCAGCAGCCAAGGCGGCAACAGAATGAACACTGAAGCTTTCTTT. Translation gives CASSQGGNRMNTEAFF. The entire variable domain, with the rest obtained from reference TRBV3-1 and TRBJ1-1, is as follows: DTAVSQTPKYLVTQMGNDKSIKCEQNLGHDTMYWYKQDSKKFLKIMFSYNNKELIINETVPNRFSPKSPDKAHLNLHINSLELGDSAVYFCASSQGGNRMNTEAFFGQGTRLTVV.